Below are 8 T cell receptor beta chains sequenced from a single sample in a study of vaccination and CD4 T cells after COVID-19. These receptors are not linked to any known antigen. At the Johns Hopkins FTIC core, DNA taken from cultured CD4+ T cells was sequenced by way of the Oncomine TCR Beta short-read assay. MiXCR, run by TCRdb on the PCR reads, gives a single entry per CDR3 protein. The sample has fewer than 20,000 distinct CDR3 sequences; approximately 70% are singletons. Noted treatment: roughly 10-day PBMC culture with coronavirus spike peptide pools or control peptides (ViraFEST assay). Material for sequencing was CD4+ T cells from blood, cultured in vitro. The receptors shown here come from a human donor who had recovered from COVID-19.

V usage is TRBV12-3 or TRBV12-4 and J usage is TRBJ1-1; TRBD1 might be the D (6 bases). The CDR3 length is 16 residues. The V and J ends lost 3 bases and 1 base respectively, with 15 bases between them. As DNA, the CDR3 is TGTGCCAGCAGTTTGGGACACACCTCGGGGAACACTGAAGCTTTCTTT. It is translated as CASSLGHTSGNTEAFF.

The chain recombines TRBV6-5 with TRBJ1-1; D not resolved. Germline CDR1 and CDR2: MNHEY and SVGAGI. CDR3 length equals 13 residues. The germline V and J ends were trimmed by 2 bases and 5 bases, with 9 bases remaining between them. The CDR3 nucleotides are TGTGCCAGCAGTTACGCGTTTTGGACTGAAGCTTTCTTT. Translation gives CASSYAFWTEAFF.

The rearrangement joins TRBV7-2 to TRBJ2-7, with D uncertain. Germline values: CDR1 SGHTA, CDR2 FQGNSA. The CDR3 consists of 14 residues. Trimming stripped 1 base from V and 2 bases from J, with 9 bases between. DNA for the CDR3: TGTGCCAGCAGCTTAGGGGGTCGCCCCTACGAGCAGTACTTC. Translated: CASSLGGRPYEQYF.

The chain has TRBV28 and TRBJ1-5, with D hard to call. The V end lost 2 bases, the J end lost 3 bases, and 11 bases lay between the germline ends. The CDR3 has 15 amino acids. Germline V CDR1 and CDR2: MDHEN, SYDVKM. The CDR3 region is CASSLKGSYNQPQHF. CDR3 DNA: TGTGCCAGCAGTTTAAAAGGCAGTTACAATCAGCCCCAGCATTTT.

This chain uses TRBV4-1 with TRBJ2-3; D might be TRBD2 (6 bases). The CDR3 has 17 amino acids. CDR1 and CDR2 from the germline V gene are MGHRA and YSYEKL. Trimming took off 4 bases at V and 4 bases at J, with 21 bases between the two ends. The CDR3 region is CASSPPPGLGGSDTQYF. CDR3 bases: TGCGCCAGCAGCCCCCCCCCGGGCCTCGGAGGGTCAGATACGCAGTATTTT.

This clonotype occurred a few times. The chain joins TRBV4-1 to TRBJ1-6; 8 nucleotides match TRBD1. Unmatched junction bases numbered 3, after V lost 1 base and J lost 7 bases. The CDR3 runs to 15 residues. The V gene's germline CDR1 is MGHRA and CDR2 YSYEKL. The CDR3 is CASSQGQGMNSPLHF. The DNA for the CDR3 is TGCGCCAGCAGCCAAGGACAGGGGATGAATTCACCCCTCCACTTT.

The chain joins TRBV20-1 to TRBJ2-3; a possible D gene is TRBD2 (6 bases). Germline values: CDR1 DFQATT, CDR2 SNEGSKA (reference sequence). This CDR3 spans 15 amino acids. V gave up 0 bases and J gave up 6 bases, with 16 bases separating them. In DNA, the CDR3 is TGCAGTGCTAGAGATCTCGGGGAGGTTCTTGATACGCAGTATTTT. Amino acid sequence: CSARDLGEVLDTQYF.

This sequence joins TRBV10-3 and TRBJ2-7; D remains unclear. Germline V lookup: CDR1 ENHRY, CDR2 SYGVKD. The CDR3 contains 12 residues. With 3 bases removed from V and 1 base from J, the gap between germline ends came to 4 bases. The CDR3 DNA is TGTGCCATCAGTGAAGAATCCTACGAGCAGTACTTC. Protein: CAISEESYEQYF.